This T cell receptor beta chain was recorded in a study of cytomegalovirus exposure and HLA in healthy donors. A multiplex PCR was run with 60 Vbeta primers and 13 Jbeta primers. Libraries were prepared by immunoSEQ multiplex PCR; TCRdb keeps only in-frame clonotypes and omits some of them. The top ten hold around 0.27% of the sample, which has 150,000 to 200,000 clones, roughly 84% seen once. This clone came up once. V shed 4 bases, J shed 2 bases, and the junction held 5 bases outside the gene matches. Germline values: CDR1 MNHNS, CDR2 SASEGT. This CDR3 is built from 15 residues. The source material was PBMCs. This sequence joins TRBV6-1 and TRBJ1-2, with 9 bases matching TRBD1. This sequence was found in a boy aged 5-17 years in good health and CMV-seronegative. The CDR3 DNA is TGTGCCAGCAGTGGGGGACAGGGTAAGAACTATGGCTACACCTTC. Translation: CASSGGQGKNYGYTF.